This T cell receptor (beta chain) was documented in a study of high-grade serous ovarian cancer treatment subgroups. The overall study: Samples averaged approximately 15,000 reads and around 7,000 unique TCR beta rearrangements.

Study-wide points: Bulk tumor TCR sequencing gave no spatial information. Clonal relatedness tracked neoantigen level, and by trend copy number and mutation load. CDR1 and CDR2 were left unanalyzed; analyses focused on CDR3.

The tumor samples were collected prior to definitive surgery or chemotherapy. This clone was recorded once. Antigen unknown. Profiled with immunoSEQ multiplex PCR; TCRdb holds only in-frame clones, not every one. This table holds thousands of clones, roughly three quarters found once. Germline loops: CDR1 LNHDA, CDR2 SQIVND (reference sequence). V dropped 6 bases and J dropped 1; count of bases not matched to a gene: 3. This CDR3 is 14 amino acids long. The chain recombines TRBV19 with TRBJ2-7; 10 bases agree with TRBD1. The sample consisted of tumor tissue. The clonotype originates from a human donor with high-grade serous ovarian cancer. DNA of the CDR3: TGTGCCAGTAGCGGGACAGGGGATTCCTACGAGCAGTACTTC. It codes for CASSGTGDSYEQYF.